The T cell receptor beta chain described here comes from a study of blood T cells in healthy people across ages. On this clonotype itself: The target antigen is unknown.

Broader study findings: TCR beta diversity was tightly associated with the proportion of naive T cells.

Deletions cut 3 bases from V and 6 bases from J, with 8 bases between. Per the germline V gene, CDR1 is ENHRY and CDR2 is SYGVKD. This CDR3 has 12 amino acids. A J-beta primer mix and a sample-barcoded 5' primer were used in a second PCR of roughly 6 to 11 cycles. TCRdb re-called the 5' RACE reads with MiXCR, one entry per CDR3 protein. The table has about 650,000 distinct CDR3 sequences, roughly half seen once. The rearrangement joins TRBV10-3 to TRBJ1-2; D not certain. The clonotype was recovered from a woman at least 80 years old in good health. Sequencing was performed on blood. Here the CDR3 DNA reads TGTGCCATCAGTGAAGGAAGCGATGGCTACACCTTC. Its translation is CAISEGSDGYTF.